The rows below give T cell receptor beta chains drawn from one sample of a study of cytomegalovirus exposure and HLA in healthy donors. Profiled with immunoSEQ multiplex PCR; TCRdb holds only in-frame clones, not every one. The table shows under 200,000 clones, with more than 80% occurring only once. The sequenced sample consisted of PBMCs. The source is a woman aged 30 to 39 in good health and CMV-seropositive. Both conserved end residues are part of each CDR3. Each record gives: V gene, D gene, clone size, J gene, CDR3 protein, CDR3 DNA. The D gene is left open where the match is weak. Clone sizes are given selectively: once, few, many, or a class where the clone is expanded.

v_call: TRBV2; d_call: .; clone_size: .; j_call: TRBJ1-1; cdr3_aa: CASSGQTLDTEAFF; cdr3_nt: TGTGCCAGCAGTGGACAGACTCTTGACACTGAAGCTTTCTTT
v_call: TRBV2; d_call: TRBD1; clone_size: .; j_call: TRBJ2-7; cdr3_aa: CASREDRGSAYEQYF; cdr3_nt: TGTGCCAGCAGGGAGGACAGGGGGTCGGCCTACGAGCAGTACTTC
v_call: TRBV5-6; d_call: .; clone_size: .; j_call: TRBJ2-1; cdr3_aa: CASSFGYGQFF; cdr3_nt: TGTGCCAGCAGCTTCGGTTACGGGCAGTTCTTC
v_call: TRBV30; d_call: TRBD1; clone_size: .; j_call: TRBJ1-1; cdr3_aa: CAWSVGTGMERTEAFF; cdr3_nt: TGTGCCTGGAGTGTGGGGACAGGGATGGAGAGGACTGAAGCTTTCTTT
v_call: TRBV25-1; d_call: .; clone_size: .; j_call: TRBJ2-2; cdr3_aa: CASQSSSSAKFKRGELFF; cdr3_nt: TGTGCCAGTCAGAGTTCCTCCAGCGCAAAATTTAAACGTGGGGAGCTGTTTTTT
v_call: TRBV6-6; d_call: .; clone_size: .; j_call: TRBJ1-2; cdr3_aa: CASSYYAGIDGYTF; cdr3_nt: TGTGCCAGCAGTTACTATGCAGGCATTGATGGCTACACCTTC
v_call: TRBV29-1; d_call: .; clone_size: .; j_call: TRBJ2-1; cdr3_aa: CSATGTAVLF; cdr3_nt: TGCAGCGCTACCGGGACTGCCGTTCTCTTC
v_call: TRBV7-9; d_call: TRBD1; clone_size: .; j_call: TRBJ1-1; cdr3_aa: CASSARQGKNTEAFF; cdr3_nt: TGTGCCAGCAGCGCTCGACAGGGGAAGAACACTGAAGCTTTCTTT
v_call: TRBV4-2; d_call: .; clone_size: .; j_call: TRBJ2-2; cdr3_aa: CASSQVLPTGELFF; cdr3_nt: TGTGCCAGCAGCCAAGTTCTCCCTACCGGGGAGCTGTTTTTT
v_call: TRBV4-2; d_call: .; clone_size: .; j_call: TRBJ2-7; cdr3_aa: CASSQDPLLYEQYF; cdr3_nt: TGTGCCAGCAGCCAAGACCCCCTCCTCTACGAGCAGTACTTC
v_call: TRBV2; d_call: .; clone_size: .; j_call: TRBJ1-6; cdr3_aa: CASSENILGGLDSPLHF; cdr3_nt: TGTGCCAGCAGTGAAAACATTCTTGGAGGGCTGGATTCACCCCTCCACTTT
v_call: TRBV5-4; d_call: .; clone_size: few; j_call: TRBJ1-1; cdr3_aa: CASSFKAGDTEAFF; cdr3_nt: TGTGCCAGCAGCTTCAAGGCAGGGGACACTGAAGCTTTCTTT
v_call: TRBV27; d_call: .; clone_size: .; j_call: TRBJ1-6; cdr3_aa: CASSLGREESPLHF; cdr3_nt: TGTGCCAGCAGTTTAGGCAGGGAGGAATCACCCCTCCACTTT
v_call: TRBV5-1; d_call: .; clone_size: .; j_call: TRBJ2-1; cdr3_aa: CASSLGSARPTHNEQFF; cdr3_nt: TGCGCCAGCAGCTTGGGCTCAGCGAGGCCCACCCACAATGAGCAGTTCTTC
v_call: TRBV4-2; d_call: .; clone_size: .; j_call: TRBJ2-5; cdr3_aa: CASSQERLMVQTQYF; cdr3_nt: TGTGCCAGCAGCCAAGAACGACTTATGGTCCAGACCCAGTACTTC
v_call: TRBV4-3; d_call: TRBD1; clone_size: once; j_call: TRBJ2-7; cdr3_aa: CASSQQTGEAYEQYF; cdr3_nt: TGCGCCAGCAGCCAGCAGACAGGGGAGGCCTACGAGCAGTACTTC
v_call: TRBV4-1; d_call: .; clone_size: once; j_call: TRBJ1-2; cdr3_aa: CASSQESTTYGYTF; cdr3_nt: TGCGCCAGCAGCCAAGAGAGCACTACCTATGGCTACACCTTC
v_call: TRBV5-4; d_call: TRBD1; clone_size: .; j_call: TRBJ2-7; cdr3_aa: CASSLTGGTYEQYF; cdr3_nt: TGTGCCAGCAGCTTGACAGGGGGTACCTACGAGCAGTACTTC
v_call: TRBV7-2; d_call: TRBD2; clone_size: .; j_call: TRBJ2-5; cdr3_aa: CASSLSRGGAGFKSETQYF; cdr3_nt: TGTGCCAGCAGCTTATCACGCGGGGGGGCCGGATTCAAGTCAGAGACCCAGTACTTC
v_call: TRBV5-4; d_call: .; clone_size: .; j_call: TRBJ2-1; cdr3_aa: CASSLVASDEQFF; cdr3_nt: TGTGCCAGCAGCTTGGTGGCTAGCGATGAGCAGTTCTTC
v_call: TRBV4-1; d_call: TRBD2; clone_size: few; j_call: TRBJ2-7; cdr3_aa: CASSQGTSGYEQYF; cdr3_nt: TGCGCCAGCAGCCAAGGGACTAGCGGATACGAGCAGTACTTC
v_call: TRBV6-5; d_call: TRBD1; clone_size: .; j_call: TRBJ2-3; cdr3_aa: CASSSGQYFDTDTQYF; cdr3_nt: TGTGCCAGCAGTTCGGGACAGTACTTTGACACAGATACGCAGTATTTT
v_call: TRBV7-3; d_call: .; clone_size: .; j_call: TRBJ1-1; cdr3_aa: CASSLSENTEAFF; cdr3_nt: TGTGCCAGCAGCTTATCAGAGAACACTGAAGCTTTCTTT
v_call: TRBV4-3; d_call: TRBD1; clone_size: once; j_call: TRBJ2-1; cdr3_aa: CASSHKTGDEQFF; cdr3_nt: TGCGCCAGCAGCCACAAAACAGGGGATGAGCAGTTCTTC
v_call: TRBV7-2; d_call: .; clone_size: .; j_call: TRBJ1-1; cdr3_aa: CASSLGGAYTEAFF; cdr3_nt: TGTGCCAGCAGCTTAGGGGGCGCCTATACTGAAGCTTTCTTT
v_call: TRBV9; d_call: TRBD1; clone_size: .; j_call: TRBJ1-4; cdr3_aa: CASTSGQGDEKLFF; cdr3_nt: TGTGCCAGCACCTCGGGACAGGGAGATGAAAAACTGTTTTTT
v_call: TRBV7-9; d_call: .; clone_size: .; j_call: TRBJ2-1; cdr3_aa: CASSSPRGYNEQFF; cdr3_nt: TGTGCCAGCAGCTCTCCTCGGGGATACAATGAGCAGTTCTTC
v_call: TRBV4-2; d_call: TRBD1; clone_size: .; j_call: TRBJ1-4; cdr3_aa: CASSLTPGQGNEKLFF; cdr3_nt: TGTGCCAGCAGCCTAACGCCGGGACAGGGGAATGAAAAACTGTTTTTT
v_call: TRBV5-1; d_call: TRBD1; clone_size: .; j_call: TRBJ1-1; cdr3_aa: CASSLDRGNTEAFF; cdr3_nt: TGCGCCAGCAGCTTGGACAGGGGGAACACTGAAGCTTTCTTT